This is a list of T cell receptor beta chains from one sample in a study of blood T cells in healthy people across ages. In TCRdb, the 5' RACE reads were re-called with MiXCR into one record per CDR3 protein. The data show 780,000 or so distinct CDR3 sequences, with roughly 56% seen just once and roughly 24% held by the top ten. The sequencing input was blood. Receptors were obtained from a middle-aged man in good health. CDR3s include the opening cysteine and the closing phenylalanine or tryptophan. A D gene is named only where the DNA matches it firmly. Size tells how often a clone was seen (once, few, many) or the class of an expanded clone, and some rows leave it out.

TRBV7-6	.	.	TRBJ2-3	CASSSSGGTSTDTQYF	TGTGCCAGCAGCTCCTCCGGGGGGACAAGCACAGATACGCAGTATTTT
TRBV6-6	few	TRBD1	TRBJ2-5	CASSPTGAGGRETQYF	TGTGCCAGCTCCCCTACAGGGGCAGGGGGCAGAGAGACCCAGTACTTC
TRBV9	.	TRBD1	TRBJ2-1	CASSVQGASSDEQFF	TGTGCCAGCAGCGTACAGGGGGCCTCTAGCGATGAGCAGTTCTTC
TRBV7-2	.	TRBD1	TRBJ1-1	CASSGRQGKGTEAFF	TGTGCCAGCAGCGGTAGACAGGGGAAGGGCACTGAAGCTTTCTTT
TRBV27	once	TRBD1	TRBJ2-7	CTSRTGNYEQYF	TGTACCAGCCGGACAGGGAACTACGAGCAGTACTTC
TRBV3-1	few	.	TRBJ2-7	CASSQDETSGYEQYF	TGTGCCAGCAGCCAAGATGAGACTAGTGGGTACGAGCAGTACTTC
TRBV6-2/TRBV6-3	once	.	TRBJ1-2	CASSQTTYGYTF	TGTGCCAGCAGTCAGACGACCTATGGCTACACCTTC
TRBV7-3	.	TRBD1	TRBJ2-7	CASSLRPRGLDRASEQYF	TGTGCCAGCAGCCTCCGCCCCAGGGGTTTAGACAGGGCTTCCGAGCAGTACTTC
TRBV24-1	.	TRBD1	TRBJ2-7	CATSDGGQGAGYEQYF	TGTGCCACCAGTGATGGGGGACAGGGGGCGGGATACGAGCAGTACTTC
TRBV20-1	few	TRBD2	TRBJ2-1	CSAKTSGGYNEQFF	TGCAGTGCTAAAACTAGCGGGGGTTACAATGAGCAGTTCTTC
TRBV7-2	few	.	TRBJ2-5	CASSAAGTNEQYF	TGTGCCAGCAGCGCAGCCGGGACCAATGAGCAGTACTTC
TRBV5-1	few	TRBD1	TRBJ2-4	CASSLLDRAQAIQYF	TGCGCCAGCAGCTTACTCGACAGGGCGCAAGCCATTCAGTACTTC
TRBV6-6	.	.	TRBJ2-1	CASSYSDGQGRYNEQFF	TGTGCCAGCAGTTACTCCGATGGGCAGGGCCGGTACAATGAGCAGTTCTTC
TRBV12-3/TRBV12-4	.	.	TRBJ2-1	CASSERVTYNEQFF	TGTGCCAGCAGTGAGCGGGTTACCTACAATGAGCAGTTCTTC
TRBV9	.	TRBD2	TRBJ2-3	CASSTRGEDTQYF	TGTGCCAGCAGCACTCGGGGGGAAGATACGCAGTATTTT
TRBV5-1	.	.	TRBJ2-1	CASSTYPQGNNYNEQFF	TGTGCCAGCAGTACATATCCACAGGGTAATAACTACAATGAGCAGTTCTTC
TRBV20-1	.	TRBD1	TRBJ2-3	CSARGTGRWIVAQYF	TGCAGTGCTAGGGGGACAGGCCGGTGGATTGTGGCGCAGTATTTT
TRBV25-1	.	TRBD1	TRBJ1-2	CASTQTGVEGYTF	TGTGCCAGCACTCAAACAGGGGTCGAAGGCTACACCTTC
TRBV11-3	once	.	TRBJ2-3	CASRASSTGTVKADTQYF	TGTGCCAGCAGAGCCTCGTCAACCGGGACCGTTAAGGCAGATACGCAGTATTTT
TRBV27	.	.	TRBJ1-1	CASSLKAAPRTEAFF	TGTGCCAGCAGTTTAAAGGCAGCCCCGAGGACTGAAGCTTTCTTT
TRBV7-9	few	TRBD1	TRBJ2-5	CASSSDRESGETQYF	TGTGCCAGCAGCTCGGACAGGGAAAGTGGGGAGACCCAGTACTTC
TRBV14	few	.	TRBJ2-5	CASSPSGQTQYF	TGTGCCAGCAGCCCAAGTGGGCAGACCCAGTACTTC
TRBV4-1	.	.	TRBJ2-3	CASSHKTREGVVTDTQYF	TGCGCCAGCAGCCACAAAACAAGAGAGGGAGTGGTCACAGATACGCAGTATTTT
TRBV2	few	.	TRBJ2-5	CASRRTAPGETQYF	TGTGCCAGCAGACGGACAGCCCCAGGGGAGACCCAGTACTTC
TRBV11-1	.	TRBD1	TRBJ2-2	CASTMAGTGGPTGELFF	TGTGCCAGCACCATGGCCGGGACAGGGGGACCCACCGGGGAGCTGTTTTTT
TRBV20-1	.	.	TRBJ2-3	CSARSFRSATDTQYF	TGCAGTGCTAGATCGTTCCGGTCGGCAACAGATACGCAGTATTTT
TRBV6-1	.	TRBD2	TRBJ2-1	CAPGRRGKREGYNEQFF	TGTGCCCCCGGGAGGCGCGGTAAGCGGGAGGGGTACAATGAGCAGTTCTTC
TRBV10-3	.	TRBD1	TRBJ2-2	CAIRTGQGNTGELFF	TGTGCCATCAGGACGGGACAGGGGAACACCGGGGAGCTGTTTTTT
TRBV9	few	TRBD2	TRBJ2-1	CASSVVAGGPRFF	TGTGCCAGCAGCGTAGTTGCGGGGGGGCCCAGGTTCTTC
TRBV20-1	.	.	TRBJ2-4	CSAGSTENIQYF	TGCAGTGCTGGAAGCACGGAAAACATTCAGTACTTC
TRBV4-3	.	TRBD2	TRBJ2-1	CASSQRGSPMRFF	TGCGCCAGCAGCCAACGCGGGAGTCCTATGCGGTTCTTC
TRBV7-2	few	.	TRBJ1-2	CASSLGLSTRGYTF	TGTGCCAGCAGCTTAGGGCTCTCGACGCGTGGCTACACCTTC
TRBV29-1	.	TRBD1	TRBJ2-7	CSVINQDRVEGEQYF	TGCAGCGTGATAAATCAGGACAGGGTTGAAGGCGAGCAGTACTTC
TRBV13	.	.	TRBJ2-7	CASSLGMGVSYEQYF	TGTGCCAGCAGCTTGGGTATGGGGGTGTCCTACGAGCAGTACTTC
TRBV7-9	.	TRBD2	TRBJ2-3	CASTGSGTDTQYF	TGTGCCAGCACTGGTAGCGGGACAGATACGCAGTATTTT
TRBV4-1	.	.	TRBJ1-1	CASSQPMAEAFF	TGCGCCAGCAGCCAACCTATGGCTGAAGCTTTCTTT
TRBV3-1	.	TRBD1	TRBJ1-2	CASSHEGMTGSSGYTF	TGTGCCAGCAGCCATGAAGGAATGACAGGGTCGAGCGGCTACACCTTC
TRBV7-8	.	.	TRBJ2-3	CATTGRATDTQYF	TGTGCCACCACCGGCAGGGCGACAGATACGCAGTATTTT
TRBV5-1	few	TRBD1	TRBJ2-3	CASSLDRVGVDTQYF	TGCGCCAGCAGCTTAGACAGGGTCGGTGTGGATACGCAGTATTTT
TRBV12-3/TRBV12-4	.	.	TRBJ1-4	CASRNSIDGIRDPTNEKLFF	TGTGCCAGCAGAAATTCCATTGATGGCATTAGGGATCCAACTAATGAAAAACTGTTTTTT
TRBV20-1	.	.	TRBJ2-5	CSATTQGLFQETQYF	TGCAGTGCGACGACCCAGGGGCTCTTCCAAGAGACCCAGTACTTC
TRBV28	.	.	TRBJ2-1	CASIGLGDYNEQFF	TGTGCCAGCATCGGCCTAGGGGACTACAATGAGCAGTTCTTC
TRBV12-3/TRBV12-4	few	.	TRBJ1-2	CASRERGVGGYTF	TGTGCCAGCAGAGAGAGGGGTGTCGGCGGCTACACCTTC